This is a list of T cell receptor beta chains from one sample in a study of shared clonotypes between healthy human individuals. Sequencing used immunoSEQ multiplex PCR; TCRdb keeps in-frame clones, though not all of them. The repertoire includes millions of clones, roughly 92% of them detected once, and roughly 0.15% sits in the top ten. Source material: naive CD4+ T cells sorted from blood. The receptors shown here come from a man younger than 30 in good health. CDR3s include the opening cysteine and the closing phenylalanine or tryptophan. A D gene is named only where the DNA matches it firmly. Rows may omit the clone size; those that give it use once, few, many or a size class.

>TRBV6-5|.|TRBD2|TRBJ2-7
TGTGCCAGCAGTTACTCGAACCTAGCGGGGGCTTACGAGCAGTACTTC
CASSYSNLAGAYEQYF
>TRBV7-3|.|.|TRBJ2-5
TGTGCCAGCAGCTTAACGGGGGCCAAATACGGGGAAAAAGAGACCCAGTACTTC
CASSLTGAKYGEKETQYF
>TRBV5-5|.|.|TRBJ2-5
TGTGCCAGCAGCTTGGCTGGGGGGCAAGAGACCCAGTACTTC
CASSLAGGQETQYF
>TRBV10-3|.|TRBD2|TRBJ2-5
TGTGCCATCAGTGGGGGACTAGCGGGAAAAGAGACCCAGTACTTC
CAISGGLAGKETQYF
>TRBV30|.|.|TRBJ1-2
TGTGCCTGGAGTGTACGGGGACCACAGGGTTATGGCTACACCTTC
CAWSVRGPQGYGYTF
>TRBV10-3|.|TRBD1|TRBJ1-1
TGTGCCATCAGTGAGGTCCGGGACAGGGGGACTGAAGCTTTCTTT
CAISEVRDRGTEAFF
>TRBV4-2|.|.|TRBJ2-1
TGTGCCAGCAGCCGGGATGTTCTCCCGATCAATGAGCAGTTCTTC
CASSRDVLPINEQFF
>TRBV19|.|TRBD1|TRBJ2-3
TGTGCCAGTAGAGATGGACAGGGCCCAGATACGCAGTATTTT
CASRDGQGPDTQYF
>TRBV30|.|.|TRBJ1-4
TGTGCCAGAGACACTGGGGAAAAACTGTTTTTT
CARDTGEKLFF
>TRBV30|.|.|TRBJ2-3
TGTGCCTGGAGTCAGAAAACCGATACGCAGTATTTT
CAWSQKTDTQYF
>TRBV5-4|.|TRBD1|TRBJ2-7
TGTGCCAGCAGCCAGACAGGGGGCGGACTCTCCTACGAGCAGTACTTC
CASSQTGGGLSYEQYF
>TRBV19|.|TRBD1|TRBJ1-6
TGTGCCACGGCGCCGGGGACAGTTTATAATTCACCCCTCCACTTT
CATAPGTVYNSPLHF
>TRBV5-1|.|.|TRBJ1-1
TGCGCCAGCAGCTTGGAGGGTGCGGGGGGGAGTGAAGCTTTCTTT
CASSLEGAGGSEAFF
>TRBV19|.|.|TRBJ1-1
TGTGCCAGTAGTTCCCAGGGGACGGGGAACACTGAAGCTTTCTTT
CASSSQGTGNTEAFF
>TRBV7-2|.|.|TRBJ2-4
TGTGCCAGCAGCGGGGGGCCATTAGCCAAAAACATTCAGTACTTC
CASSGGPLAKNIQYF
>TRBV18|once|.|TRBJ2-7
TGTGCCAGCTCACTCGGGACACAAGAGACCTACGAGCAGTACTTC
CASSLGTQETYEQYF
>TRBV25-1|.|.|TRBJ1-1
TGTGCCAGCAGTGTGCAGGGTAGCACTGAAGCTTTCTTT
CASSVQGSTEAFF
>TRBV28|.|.|TRBJ2-7
TGTGCCAGCACCAAATCTGGGGTTGACGAGCAGTACTTC
CASTKSGVDEQYF
>TRBV11-2|once|.|TRBJ2-2
TGTGCCAGCAGCTTAGGTGGACAGACTACCGGGGAGCTGTTTTTT
CASSLGGQTTGELFF
>TRBV21-1|.|.|TRBJ2-3
TGTGCCAGCAGCAAAGCGAGGAAGTGCACAGATACGCAGTATTTT
CASSKARKCTDTQYF
>TRBV5-1|.|.|TRBJ2-1
TGCGCCAGCAGATCTGACGGGAGCTCCTACAATGAGCAGTTCTTC
CASRSDGSSYNEQFF
>TRBV9|.|TRBD2|TRBJ2-7
TGTGCCAGCAGCGTAGGGGTAGCGGGAGCCAACCACGAGCAGTACTTC
CASSVGVAGANHEQYF
>TRBV13|.|.|TRBJ2-3
TGTGCCAGCAGCTCAACGGATTACAGGGATACCACAGATACGCAGTATTTT
CASSSTDYRDTTDTQYF
>TRBV29-1|.|TRBD1|TRBJ2-1
TGCAGCGTAGGGACAGGCGCTAGCTCCTACAATGAGCAGTTCTTC
CSVGTGASSYNEQFF
>TRBV30|.|.|TRBJ2-1
TGTGCCTGGGGCTGGTCCTCCGAGCAGTTCTTC
CAWGWSSEQFF
>TRBV6-5|.|.|TRBJ1-1
TGTGCCAGCAGTTACCCCGGGGGTGAAGCTTTCTTT
CASSYPGGEAFF
>TRBV4-2|.|TRBD1|TRBJ1-4
TGTGCCAGCAGCCAAGATAAAGGAGGGGGCGTTGGTAATGAAAAACTGTTTTTT
CASSQDKGGGVGNEKLFF
>TRBV19|.|TRBD2|TRBJ2-7
TGTGCCAGTAGTATTGGCCTAACTAGCGGGGGGTCCTACGAGCAGTACTTC
CASSIGLTSGGSYEQYF
>TRBV7-2|.|.|TRBJ1-1
TGTGCCAGCAGCTTAAAAGGTAGGGGCACTGAAGCTTTCTTT
CASSLKGRGTEAFF
>TRBV25-1|.|.|TRBJ2-3
TGTGCCAGCAGTGACCAGGGGCGAAGCAGCACAGATACGCAGTATTTT
CASSDQGRSSTDTQYF
>TRBV30|.|.|TRBJ1-1
TGTGCCTGGAGTGTACGGAGTGGTTACACTGAAGCTTTCTTT
CAWSVRSGYTEAFF
>TRBV28|.|TRBD2|TRBJ2-7
TGTGCCAGCAGCTCGACGGGGGGGCCCTACGAGCAGTACTTC
CASSSTGGPYEQYF
>TRBV27|.|.|TRBJ2-7
TGTGCCAGCAACCTTAGGGCTAGCACCGAGCAGTACTTC
CASNLRASTEQYF
>TRBV11-2|.|.|TRBJ1-4
TGTGCCAGCAGCTTATCGGCGAGGGCATCAACTAATGAAAAACTGTTTTTT
CASSLSARASTNEKLFF
>TRBV10-3|.|TRBD1|TRBJ2-1
TGTGCCATCAGTGGCTTAAAACCAGAGGGACAGGCAAACTACAATGAGCAGTTCTTC
CAISGLKPEGQANYNEQFF
>TRBV27|.|.|TRBJ2-3
TGTGCCAGCAGCCCCCCCCCGCCCACAGATACGCAGTATTTT
CASSPPPPTDTQYF